This passage covers 13 T cell receptor beta chains from one sample sequenced in a study of blood T cell repertoires in COVID-19. Assay used: immunoSEQ multiplex PCR; TCRdb lists only in-frame clones, some missing. The sample consists of about 120,000 clones, 86% of them appearing once. The sample consisted of peripheral blood. These receptors all stem from a man aged 35 to 55 with acute or convalescent COVID-19.

V gene TRBV4-1 combines with J gene TRBJ1-5, with 10 bases that match TRBD1. Germline assignment: CDR1 MGHRA and CDR2 YSYEKL. There are 17 residues in the CDR3. Trimming took 2 bases from V and 2 from J; bases not matched to a gene: 6. The CDR3: CASSQLTGTGGNQPQHF. The DNA of the CDR3 is TGCGCCAGCAGCCAATTGACCGGGACAGGGGGCAATCAGCCCCAGCATTTT.

This rearrangement joins TRBV6-5 to TRBJ2-7, with TRBD2 identical over 8 bases. The V gene's germline CDR1 is MNHEY and CDR2 SVGAGI. J lost 3 bases, V lost 6 bases, and 7 bases had no gene match. This CDR3 region has 14 residues. CDR3 residues: CASREGLGNYEQYF. The CDR3 DNA follows: TGTGCCAGCAGGGAGGGACTAGGTAACTACGAGCAGTACTTC.

This sequence joins TRBV9 and TRBJ2-7, with 13 bases aligning to TRBD2. Germline V CDR1 and CDR2: SGDLS, YYNGEE. This CDR3 comprises 16 residues. V trimming: 0 bases; J trimming: 4 bases; junction bases outside the gene matches: 4. The CDR3: CASSVGTSGRGYEQYF. In DNA, the CDR3 is TGTGCCAGCAGCGTAGGGACTAGCGGGAGAGGATACGAGCAGTACTTC.

The chain carries TRBV2 and TRBJ2-7, with a weak D call TRBD2 (7 bases). Germline CDR1 is SNHLY and CDR2 is FYNNEI. This CDR3 comprises 17 residues. V lost 7 bases and J 2 bases, leaving 24 bases between the germline ends. The DNA of the CDR3 is TGTGCCAGCAATCCTCCGAAGCAGGGGCGGGAGCCCTACGAGCAGTACTTC. As protein: CASNPPKQGREPYEQYF.

The genes are TRBV5-1 and TRBJ2-3; TRBD2 agrees at 7 bases. V was clipped by 0 bases and J by 2 bases; unmatched bases: 6. Germline V gene data show CDR1 as SGHRS and CDR2 as YFSETQ. The CDR3 totals 16 residues. CDR3 DNA: TGCGCCAGCAGCTTGGAAGCGGGAAAAGCCACAGATACGCAGTATTTT. It is translated as CASSLEAGKATDTQYF.

The gene calls are TRBV16 and TRBJ1-5, with 10 bases aligning to TRBD1. V trimming: 1 base; J trimming: 8 bases; junction bases outside the gene matches: 11. Germline CDR1 KGHSY, CDR2 FQNENV. The CDR3 is made up of 17 amino acids. The CDR3 reads CASSQLPGTGVVKPQHF. The CDR3 nucleotides are TGTGCCAGCAGCCAATTACCGGGGACAGGGGTTGTGAAGCCCCAGCATTTT.

V usage is TRBV2 and J usage is TRBJ2-2; a weak D match, TRBD2 (6 bases). V lost 10 bases and J lost 2, with 17 bases in between. Germline CDR1 and CDR2: SNHLY and FYNNEI. CDR3 size: 15 residues. The CDR3 sequence: CAIQRLGRNTGELFF. DNA for the CDR3: TGTGCCATCCAGCGACTAGGACGCAACACCGGGGAGCTGTTTTTT.

V and J are TRBV5-1 and TRBJ1-1; 9 bases agree with TRBD1. CDR3 length: 15 residues. Trimming removed 4 bases from V and 4 bases from J; junction bases left unmatched: 8. CDR1 is SGHRS, CDR2 YFSETQ, per germline. Here the CDR3 DNA reads TGCGCCAGCAGCCGGTCGGGGACAGGGAGCACTGAAGCTTTCTTT. Its protein is CASSRSGTGSTEAFF.

The chain carries TRBV11-2 and TRBJ1-2; possible D gene TRBD1, 5 bases. V was pared by 5 bases and J by 0 bases, with 10 bases between. From germline, CDR1 is SGHAT and CDR2 FQNNGV. The CDR3 runs 14 residues. In DNA form, the CDR3 reads TGTGCCAGCAGCCCTTTGGGGCCTAACTATGGCTACACCTTC. This encodes CASSPLGPNYGYTF.

The chain combines TRBV15 with TRBJ1-4; 7 nucleotides align to TRBD1. Germline values: CDR1 LNHNV, CDR2 YYDKDF (reference sequence). V lost 0 bases, J lost 3 bases, and 7 bases stayed unmatched. The CDR3 sequence is 17 residues long. CDR3 sequence: CATSRDYPRGANEKLFF. CDR3 sequence (DNA): TGTGCCACCAGCAGAGATTACCCCAGGGGGGCTAATGAAAAACTGTTTTTT.

The V gene is TRBV19, the J gene TRBJ2-6; tentatively, D is TRBD1 (6 bases). There are 17 residues in the CDR3. V was trimmed by 6 bases and J by 1 base, leaving 16 bases between them. The germline V gene has CDR1 LNHDA and CDR2 SQIVND (reference sequence). The CDR3 region has the DNA TGTGCCAGTAGCCGAGGACAGAGAACTTCTGGGGCCAACGTCCTGACTTTC. Protein sequence: CASSRGQRTSGANVLTF.

The sample holds one count of this clone. The V gene is TRBV7-9, the J gene TRBJ1-3; perhaps TRBD1 as D (5 bases). V lost 3 bases and J 4 bases, leaving 10 bases between the germline ends. Germline loops: CDR1 SEHNR, CDR2 FQNEAQ (reference sequence). The CDR3 contains 14 residues. For the CDR3, the DNA is TGTGCCAGCAGCTTCTCCCGGACAGGAAACACCATATATTTT. It codes for CASSFSRTGNTIYF.

Only one count was recorded for this clone. The rearrangement links TRBV5-4 to TRBJ1-4; 7 nucleotides agree with TRBD1. The CDR3 loop spans 16 amino acids. Germline assignment: CDR1 SGHNT and CDR2 YYREEE (reference sequence). The V and J ends lost 1 base and 0 bases, in that order; junction bases with no gene match: 3. The CDR3 sequence is CASSLTGDATNEKLFF. The CDR3 DNA reads TGTGCCAGCAGCTTGACAGGGGACGCAACTAATGAAAAACTGTTTTTT.